This TCR beta chain was found in a study of blood T cell repertoires in COVID-19. The wider study: Collection of acute and convalescent COVID-19 samples took place in the United States, Italy and Spain. The cDNA or gDNA used as material had been derived from T cells, B-cell-depleted T cells, or PBMCs.

Trimming cost V 6 bases and J 1 base, with 13 bases left between them. The CDR3 covers 14 residues. Germline assignment: CDR1 SEHNR and CDR2 FQNEAQ (reference sequence). Per the original methods: Reference gene primer amplification gave estimated nucleated cell counts. Profiling relied on immunoSEQ multiplex PCR, and the TCRdb table lists in-frame clones only, not all of them. For V, J and clone size, that table is used; D and trimming come from the DNA. The sample has 150,000 to 200,000 clones, 90% to 95% seen once. The sequencing input was peripheral blood. The rearrangement joins TRBV7-9 to TRBJ2-7; possible D gene TRBD1, 6 bases. This receptor was identified in a woman in her forties or fifties with acute or convalescent COVID-19. DNA of the CDR3: TGTGCCAGCAGAGATCGAACAGGGTCCTACGAGCAGTACTTC. Translation gives CASRDRTGSYEQYF. The whole variable domain, remainder taken from reference TRBV7-9 and TRBJ2-7, is DTGVSQNPRHKITKRGQNVTFRCDPISEHNRLYWYRQTLGQGPEFLTYFQNEAQLEKSRLLSDRFSAERPKGSFSTLEIQRTEQGDSAMYLCASRDRTGSYEQYFGPGTRLTVT.